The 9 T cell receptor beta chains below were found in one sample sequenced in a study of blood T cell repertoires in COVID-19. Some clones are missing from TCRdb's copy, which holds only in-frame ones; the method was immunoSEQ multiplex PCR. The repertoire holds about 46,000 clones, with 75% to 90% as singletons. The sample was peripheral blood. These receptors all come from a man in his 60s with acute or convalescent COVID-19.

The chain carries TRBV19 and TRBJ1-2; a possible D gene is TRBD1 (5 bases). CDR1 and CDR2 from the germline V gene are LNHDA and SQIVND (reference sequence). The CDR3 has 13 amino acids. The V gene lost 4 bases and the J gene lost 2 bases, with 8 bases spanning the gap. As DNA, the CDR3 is TGTGCCAGTAGTAACGACAGAAACTATGGCTACACCTTC. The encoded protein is CASSNDRNYGYTF.

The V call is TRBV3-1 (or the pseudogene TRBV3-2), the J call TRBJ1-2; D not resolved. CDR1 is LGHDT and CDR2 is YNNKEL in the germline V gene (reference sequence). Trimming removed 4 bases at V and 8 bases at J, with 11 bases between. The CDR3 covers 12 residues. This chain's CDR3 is CASSPAGGGYTF. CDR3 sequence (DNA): TGTGCCAGCAGCCCAGCCGGCGGCGGCTACACCTTC.

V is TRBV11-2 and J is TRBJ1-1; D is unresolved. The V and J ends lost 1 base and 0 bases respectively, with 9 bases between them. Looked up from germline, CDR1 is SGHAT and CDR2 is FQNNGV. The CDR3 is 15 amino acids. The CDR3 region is CASSLVRLMNTEAFF. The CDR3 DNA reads TGTGCCAGCAGCTTAGTAAGACTGATGAACACTGAAGCTTTCTTT.

CDR3 DNA sequence: TGTGCCAGCAGTCAGCTCGGACAGGGTCAAGAGACCCAGTACTTC. Amino acids: CASSQLGQGQETQYF. This chain links TRBV28 with TRBJ2-5; 8 nucleotides line up with TRBD1. CDR3 size: 15 residues. The germline V gene has CDR1 MDHEN and CDR2 SYDVKM. The J segment lost 2 bases and the V segment lost 5 bases, leaving 7 bases of the junction unmatched. The variable domain in full, completed from reference TRBV28 and TRBJ2-5, reads DVKVTQSSRYLVKRTGEKVFLECVQDMDHENMFWYRQDPGLGLRLIYFSYDVKMKEKGDIPEGYSVSREKKERFSLILESASTNQTSMYLCASSQLGQGQETQYFGPGTRLLVL.

The CDR3: CASSVRGVTKNIQYF. The CDR3 DNA is TGTGCCAGCAGCGTCAGGGGTGTAACCAAAAACATTCAGTACTTC. The genes are TRBV5-4 and TRBJ2-4, with D possibly matching TRBD1 (6 bases). Per the germline V gene, CDR1 is SGHNT and CDR2 is YYREEE (reference sequence). This CDR3 is built from 15 residues. Trimming cost V 4 bases and J 2 bases, with 13 bases left between them. Full variable domain (missing parts from reference TRBV5-4 and TRBJ2-4): ETGVTQSPTHLIKTRGQQVTLRCSSQSGHNTVSWYQQALGQGPQFIFQYYREEENGRGNFPPRFSGLQFPNYSSELNVNALELDDSALYLCASSVRGVTKNIQYFGAGTRLSVL.

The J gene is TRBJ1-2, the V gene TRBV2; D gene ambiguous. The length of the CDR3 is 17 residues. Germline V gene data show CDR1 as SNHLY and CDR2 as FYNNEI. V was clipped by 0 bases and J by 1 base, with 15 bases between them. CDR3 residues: CASSEAPLGAVNYGYTF. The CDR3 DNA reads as TGTGCCAGCAGTGAAGCGCCTTTGGGAGCAGTTAACTATGGCTACACCTTC.

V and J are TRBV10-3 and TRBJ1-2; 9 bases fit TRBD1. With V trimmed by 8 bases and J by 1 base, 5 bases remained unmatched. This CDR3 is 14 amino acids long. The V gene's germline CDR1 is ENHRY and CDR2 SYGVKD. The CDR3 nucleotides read TGTGCCATCCTTGGGACAGGGCTTAACTATGGCTACACCTTC. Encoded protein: CAILGTGLNYGYTF.

This CDR3 reads CASSTRLAGGYNEQFF. CDR3 sequence (DNA): TGTGCCAGCAGCACCCGACTAGCGGGAGGATACAATGAGCAGTTCTTC. The chain employs TRBV11-2 and TRBJ2-1, with 13 bases identical to TRBD2. This CDR3 spans 16 amino acids. Losses at the gene ends were 5 bases for V and 4 bases for J; bases not matched to a gene: 5. The V gene's germline CDR1 is SGHAT and CDR2 FQNNGV.

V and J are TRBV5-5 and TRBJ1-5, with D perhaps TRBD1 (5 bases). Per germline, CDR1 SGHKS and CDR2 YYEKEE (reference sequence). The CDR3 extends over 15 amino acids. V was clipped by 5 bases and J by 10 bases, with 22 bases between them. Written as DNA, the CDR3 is TGTGCCAGCAGTAGATTAGGGGAGGGTTTAAGACCCCAGCATTTT. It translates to CASSRLGEGLRPQHF. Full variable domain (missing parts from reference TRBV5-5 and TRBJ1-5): DAGVTQSPTHLIKTRGQQVTLRCSPISGHKSVSWYQQVLGQGPQFIFQYYEKEERGRGNFPDRFSARQFPNYSSELNVNALLLGDSALYLCASSRLGEGLRPQHFGDGTRLSIL.